This T cell receptor beta chain was documented in a study of cytomegalovirus exposure and HLA in healthy donors. On this clone itself: The antigen remains undetermined.

In the PCR, 60 Vbeta and 13 Jbeta primers were used. Using immunoSEQ multiplex PCR, the repertoire was profiled, and TCRdb retains in-frame clones only, with some absent. The sample records under 95,000 clones, roughly 83% being singletons. Study-level findings and limits: The productive fraction for most TCR beta V segments was about 90% or about 30% in an earlier analysis.

Germline-derived CDR1 and CDR2 are ENHRY and SYGVKD. This CDR3 has 15 amino acids. J gave up 2 bases and V 2 bases, and 2 bases lay outside the gene matches. Sequences were obtained from PBMCs. The TCR sequence derives from a woman in her forties in good health and CMV-seropositive. The rearrangement links TRBV10-3 to TRBJ2-3, with TRBD2 matching over 9 bases. As DNA, the CDR3 is TGTGCCATCAGTGAGACTAGCGGGTACACAGATACGCAGTATTTT. This codes for CAISETSGYTDTQYF.